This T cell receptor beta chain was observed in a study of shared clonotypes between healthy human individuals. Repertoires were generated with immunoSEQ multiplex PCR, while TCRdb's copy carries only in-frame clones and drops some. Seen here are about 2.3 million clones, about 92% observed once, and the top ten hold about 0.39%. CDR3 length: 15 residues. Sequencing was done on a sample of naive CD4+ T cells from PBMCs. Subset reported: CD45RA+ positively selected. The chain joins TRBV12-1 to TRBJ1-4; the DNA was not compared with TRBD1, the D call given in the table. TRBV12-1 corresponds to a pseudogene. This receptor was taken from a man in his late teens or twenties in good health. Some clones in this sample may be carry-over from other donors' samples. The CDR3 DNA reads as TGTGCCAGCAGCTTTGCGCGCGACAGGGCCAGAGGACTGTTTTTT. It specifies CASSFARDRARGLFF.